Sequencing of this T cell receptor beta chain was carried out in a study of cytomegalovirus exposure and HLA in healthy donors. Study information: Among around 170 million T cells, an earlier analysis found roughly 100 million unique TCR beta sequences. General study results and limits: The classifier was said to identify cytomegalovirus status with high specificity and sensitivity.

About this clone itself: Antigen specificity is unknown.

The germline V gene has CDR1 SGHDN and CDR2 FVKESK. The CDR3 extends over 13 amino acids. V was trimmed by 4 bases and J by 4 bases, leaving 11 bases between them. Use of 60 Vbeta and 13 Jbeta primers characterized the PCR. Generated by immunoSEQ multiplex PCR, the TCRdb table keeps only in-frame clones and is missing some. The sample consists of some 200,000 clones, roughly 80% of them appearing once. The sequenced material came from PBMCs. The receptor was derived from a girl aged 2-10 years in good health and CMV-seronegative. V and J are TRBV14 and TRBJ2-7; no firm D call. Written as DNA, the CDR3 is TGTGCCAGCAGCCCTGTGACACATTACGAGCAGTACTTC. This sequence encodes CASSPVTHYEQYF.